The entry that follows covers one T cell receptor beta chain sequence. In TCRdb, the PCR reads were re-called with MiXCR into one record per CDR3 protein. The sample holds around 15,000 distinct CDR3 sequences, around a third seen once. This CDR3 has 20 amino acids. This specimen comes from a study of regulatory and conventional T cells in breast cancer. This TCR was recovered from a female donor in good health. V is TRBV21-1 and J is TRBJ1-2; TRBD1 is the table's D call and was not checked against the DNA. TRBV21-1 is annotated as a pseudogene. Sequenced input: conventional T cells from blood. The CDR3 bases are TGTGCCAGCAGCAAAAACCCGACGGGGGGACCGGGACAGGGAAACTATGGCTACACCTTC. This translates into CASSKNPTGGPGQGNYGYTF.